Listed here are 13 T cell receptor beta chains from one sample, sequenced in a study of CD8+ T cells in alopecia areata. Extraction and reverse transcription of RNA yielded cDNA as the sequencing template. Using immunoSEQ multiplex PCR, the repertoire was profiled, and TCRdb retains in-frame clones only, with some absent. Among approximately 200,000 clones listed, around two fifths were seen once. The treatment: oral pan-JAK inhibitor, 5-10 mg twice daily. Sequenced material: CD4+ T cells sorted from blood, taken at approximately week 36, from a patient treated with tofacitinib. Every receptor here comes from a human donor with alopecia areata.

The chain combines TRBV7-2 with TRBJ2-5, with D perhaps TRBD2 (5 bases). Trimming removed 3 bases at V and 5 bases at J, with 13 bases between. This CDR3 comprises 14 residues. Germline V CDR1 and CDR2: SGHTA, FQGNSA. The CDR3 reads CASSLGIPGETQYF. The DNA for the CDR3 is TGTGCCAGCAGCTTGGGAATACCGGGGGAGACCCAGTACTTC.

This sequence joins TRBV9 and TRBJ2-1, with TRBD2 as a possible D gene (5 bases). This CDR3 region has 13 residues. The V end lost 2 bases, the J end lost 6 bases, and 9 bases lay between the germline ends. Per germline, CDR1 SGDLS and CDR2 YYNGEE. CDR3 sequence reads: CASSVLAINEQFF. In nucleotides, the CDR3 is TGTGCCAGCAGCGTCCTAGCTATCAATGAGCAGTTCTTC.

The chain carries TRBV30 and TRBJ1-5, with D unresolved. Looked up from germline, CDR1 is GTSNPN and CDR2 is SVGIG (reference sequence). This CDR3 contains 15 residues. V dropped 0 bases and J dropped 0 bases, with 9 bases sitting between them. DNA of the CDR3: TGTGCCTGGAGTGTAGCCGGGTCTAGCAATCAGCCCCAGCATTTT. It is translated as CAWSVAGSSNQPQHF.

This chain links TRBV6-5 with TRBJ2-5; D unresolved. The germline V and J ends were trimmed by 8 bases and 0 bases, with 7 bases remaining between them. Germline values: CDR1 MNHEY, CDR2 SVGAGI. This CDR3 has 12 residues. The DNA for the CDR3 is TGTGCCAGCTCAAAGGACCAAGAGACCCAGTACTTC. Residues: CASSKDQETQYF.

A word on this clone: The same CDR3 is also encoded by other DNA sequences in this sample. V and J are TRBV2 and TRBJ2-1; D is unresolved. In germline, CDR1 is SNHLY, CDR2 FYNNEI. The CDR3 loop spans 11 amino acids. Trimming left V 6 bases short and J 4 bases short, with 4 bases between. The CDR3 loop reads CASSPYNEQFF. CDR3 nucleotide sequence: TGTGCCAGCAGCCCGTACAATGAGCAGTTCTTC.

This clone was seen only a few times. The chain combines TRBV14 with TRBJ2-7; D is undetermined. This CDR3 has 11 residues. Per the germline V gene, CDR1 is SGHDN and CDR2 is FVKESK. V was pared by 3 bases and J by 2 bases, with 2 bases between. The CDR3 protein is CASSQAYEQYF. CDR3 coding DNA: TGTGCCAGCAGCCAGGCCTACGAGCAGTACTTC.

The rearrangement joins TRBV19 to TRBJ2-7; tentatively, D is TRBD2 (6 bases). The CDR3 spans 16 residues. CDR1 LNHDA and CDR2 SQIVND come from the germline V gene (reference sequence). Trimming removed 5 bases from V and 1 base from J, with 18 bases in between. CDR3 coding DNA: TGTGCCAGTAGTGGGGAGGAGAGGTTAGGATCCTACGAGCAGTACTTC. Its translation: CASSGEERLGSYEQYF.

The V gene is TRBV29-1, the J gene TRBJ1-5, with TRBD1 matching over 7 bases. The V segment lost 4 bases and the J segment 6 bases; nucleotides outside the gene matches: 9. The CDR3 is 14 residues long. Germline V lookup: CDR1 SQVTM, CDR2 ANQGSEA. The CDR3 protein is CSVGQGTGIQPQHF. The DNA of the CDR3 is TGCAGCGTTGGACAGGGAACAGGTATTCAGCCCCAGCATTTT. The full variable domain, completed using reference TRBV29-1 and TRBJ1-5, is SAVISQKPSRDICQRGTSLTIQCQVDSQVTMMFWYRQQPGQSLTLIATANQGSEATYESGFVIDKFPISRPNLTFSTLTVSNMSPEDSSIYLCSVGQGTGIQPQHFGDGTRLSIL.

A few counts support this clone. The V gene is TRBV6-5, the J gene TRBJ1-4; D unclear. The V end lost 0 bases, the J end lost 16 bases, and 6 bases lay between the germline ends. CDR3 length: 10 amino acids. From germline, CDR1 is MNHEY and CDR2 SVGAGI. DNA for the CDR3: TGTGCCAGCAGTTACTCGGGGTCGTTTTTT. Protein product: CASSYSGSFF.

This chain connects TRBV5-1 to TRBJ2-7; D is possibly TRBD2 (5 bases). Per the germline V gene, CDR1 is SGHRS and CDR2 is YFSETQ. Trimming took off 0 bases at V and 2 bases at J, with 24 bases between the two ends. The CDR3 totals 19 residues. The chain's CDR3 is CASSLVIFAAPEGPYEQYF. The CDR3 bases are TGCGCCAGCAGCTTGGTAATTTTCGCGGCTCCCGAGGGCCCCTACGAGCAGTACTTC.

The rearrangement links TRBV5-1 to TRBJ2-7, with 7 bases that match TRBD1. V shed 0 bases and J 2 bases; nucleotides not matched to a gene: 2. CDR3 length equals 14 residues. The germline V gene encodes CDR1 SGHRS and CDR2 YFSETQ. CDR3 residues: CASSLGTGTYEQYF. In nucleotides, the CDR3 is TGCGCCAGCAGCTTGGGGACAGGTACCTACGAGCAGTACTTC. The full variable domain, in which reference TRBV5-1 and TRBJ2-7 provide the parts outside the CDR3, is KAGVTQTPRYLIKTRGQQVTLSCSPISGHRSVSWYQQTPGQGLQFLFEYFSETQRNKGNFPGRFSGRQFSNSRSEMNVSTLELGDSALYLCASSLGTGTYEQYFGPGTRLTVT.

Concerning this clone itself: The CDR3 does not close with the conserved phenylalanine or tryptophan, likely indicating a read error. The limits of the CDR3 on the DNA are not certain, so only TCRdb's listed CDR3 is given. The rearrangement uses TRBV29-1 and TRBJ1-2. Germline CDR1 is SQVTM and CDR2 is ANQGSEA. The CDR3 sequence runs 8 residues, both termini included. This chain's CDR3 is CSVEDGRL.

V is TRBV2 and J is TRBJ2-7; 7 bases agree with TRBD1. There are 15 residues in the CDR3. V gave up 4 bases and J gave up 1 base; unmatched junction bases: 7. CDR1 SNHLY and CDR2 FYNNEI come from the germline V gene. CDR3 protein: CASSGGRGSSYEQYF. The CDR3 DNA is TGTGCCAGCAGTGGGGGCAGGGGGTCGTCCTACGAGCAGTACTTC.